This is a list of T cell receptor beta chains from one sample in a study of blood T cell repertoires in COVID-19. Sequencing used immunoSEQ multiplex PCR; TCRdb keeps in-frame clones, though not all of them. The table records roughly 51,000 clones, 80% to 90% of them present only once. Sample: peripheral blood. Receptor source: a woman older than 75 with acute or convalescent COVID-19. The CDR3 runs from the conserved cysteine through the conserved F or W. A D gene is named only where the DNA matches it firmly. Expanded clones are given a class, and other clones once, few, many or no size at all.

TGTGCCAGCAGTGATAATGAGGGAATAACACCCCTCCACTTT	CASSDNEGITPLHF	.	.	TRBV6-1	TRBJ1-6
TGCAGTGCTAGTCAGCGGCAGGGGGGTGGCTACACCTTC	CSASQRQGGGYTF	once	TRBD1	TRBV20-1	TRBJ1-2
TGTGCCAGTAGTATAGGCCCCACTAGCGCGGGAGATACGCAGTATTTT	CASSIGPTSAGDTQYF	.	TRBD2	TRBV19	TRBJ2-3
TGCGCCAGCAGCCAAGGGGCGGACACTCTCTATGGCTACACCTTC	CASSQGADTLYGYTF	.	.	TRBV4-1	TRBJ1-2
TGCGCCAGCAGCGCGGTTCTGGGCTCCTATAATTCACCCCTCCACTTT	CASSAVLGSYNSPLHF	.	.	TRBV4-1	TRBJ1-6
TGTGCCGCTCACGAGGGAGGAAACACCATATATTTT	CAAHEGGNTIYF	few	.	TRBV24-1	TRBJ1-3
TGCGCCAGCAGAGCCTTGGCCGGGACAGGGGGAAATGGCTACACCTTC	CASRALAGTGGNGYTF	.	TRBD1	TRBV5-1	TRBJ1-2
TGTGCCAGCAGCGGTAGACTGGAGTACACAGATACGCAGTATTTT	CASSGRLEYTDTQYF	.	.	TRBV9	TRBJ2-3
TGTGCCAGCAGTTACTCCTATATAGATCAGCCCCAGCATTTT	CASSYSYIDQPQHF	.	.	TRBV6-5	TRBJ1-5
TGTGCCAGCAGCTTAGCTGGGTTAGGGGACAACGAGCAGTACTTC	CASSLAGLGDNEQYF	.	.	TRBV7-2	TRBJ2-7
TGCGCCAGCAGCCTTACGGAGGGCCAGGGAACTAATGAAAAACTGTTTTTT	CASSLTEGQGTNEKLFF	.	.	TRBV4-1	TRBJ1-4
TGTGCCAGCCCGACTACGGTTGAAACCGGGGAGCTGTTTTTT	CASPTTVETGELFF	.	.	TRBV6-4	TRBJ2-2
TGTGCCAGCAGTGACGGGACACTACCATACGAGCAGTACTTC	CASSDGTLPYEQYF	.	.	TRBV2	TRBJ2-7
TGCGCCAGCAGCCCGCAGGGACAGGGTAATTCACCCCTCCACTTT	CASSPQGQGNSPLHF	.	TRBD1	TRBV5-1	TRBJ1-6
TGTGCCTGGAGCAAGGACAGGGGGCTAAGCAATCAGCCCCAGCATTTT	CAWSKDRGLSNQPQHF	few	TRBD1	TRBV30	TRBJ1-5
TGTGCCAGCGGCCGGGGTGATGGCTACACCTTC	CASGRGDGYTF	many	.	TRBV2	TRBJ1-2
TGCGCCAGCAGCTCACGAGATAGCACAGATACGCAGTATTTT	CASSSRDSTDTQYF	once	.	TRBV5-1	TRBJ2-3
TGTGCCAGCAGAAGGGGGAACACTGAAGCTTTCTTT	CASRRGNTEAFF	.	.	TRBV2	TRBJ1-1
TGTGCCAGCAGTTTCTCGGACAGTCTTAACTATGGCTACACCTTC	CASSFSDSLNYGYTF	few	.	TRBV6-5	TRBJ1-2
TGTGCCAGCTCACCACGTAACAGGGCCGGCTACACCTTC	CASSPRNRAGYTF	.	.	TRBV18	TRBJ1-2
TGTGCCAGCAGTTCAAGGACAGGAGGTGACCGGGAGCTGTTTTTT	CASSSRTGGDRELFF	.	TRBD1	TRBV6-5	TRBJ2-2
TGTGCCAGTAGTATCGGAGGAACGGCCGTCAACACCATATATTTT	CASSIGGTAVNTIYF	.	.	TRBV19	TRBJ1-3
TGTGCCAGCAGTTCGGCGGGCACCGGGGAGCTGTTTTTT	CASSSAGTGELFF	.	.	TRBV27	TRBJ2-2
TGTGCCAGCTCACCACAAACAGAATACGAGCAGTACTTC	CASSPQTEYEQYF	.	.	TRBV18	TRBJ2-7
TGTGCCAGCAGCTCACGACAGGGGGGACTTCAAGAGACCCAGTACTTC	CASSSRQGGLQETQYF	.	TRBD1	TRBV7-2	TRBJ2-5
TGCAGTGCTAGTTGGCAGGGTCTCTCCTACAATGAGCAGTTCTTC	CSASWQGLSYNEQFF	.	.	TRBV20-1	TRBJ2-1
TGTGCCAGCAGCCAACAGCGAGGGGAGACCCAGTACTTC	CASSQQRGETQYF	.	.	TRBV3-1/TRBV3-2	TRBJ2-5
TGTGCCAGCAGCCCCCAAGGGGGCGATTCACCCCTCCACTTT	CASSPQGGDSPLHF	.	TRBD1	TRBV4-2	TRBJ1-6
TGTGCCAGCAGCCAAGAGAGGCCAGAGCAGTTCTTC	CASSQERPEQFF	.	.	TRBV3-1/TRBV3-2	TRBJ2-1
TGTGCCAGCAGCTTAAACCCGGGGACCGGGGAGCTGTTTTTT	CASSLNPGTGELFF	.	.	TRBV11-2	TRBJ2-2
TGTGCCAGCAGCTTGGCCCGGACAGGGGGCAAATTCTTC	CASSLARTGGKFF	few	TRBD1	TRBV5-4	TRBJ2-1